This T cell receptor (beta chain) emerged from a study of shared clonotypes between healthy human individuals. Study summary: Each donor contributed plates that comprised three CD4 naive, three CD4 memory, two CD8 naive and one CD8 memory.

Using immunoSEQ multiplex PCR, the repertoire was profiled, and TCRdb retains in-frame clones only, with some absent. The sample carries roughly 720,000 clones, 90% recorded once. CDR1 and CDR2 from the germline V gene are SGHVS and FQNEAQ. V lost 5 bases to trimming and J lost 4 bases; unmatched junction nucleotides: 7. This CDR3 has 15 residues. The sequencing input was memory CD8+ T cells from PBMCs. Subset here: CD45RO+ cells pooled with CCR7-negative TemRA cells. The J gene is TRBJ1-5, the V gene TRBV7-8, with 8 bases matching TRBD1. This TCR was recovered from a man between 18 and 35 years old in good health. Some clones in this sample may be carry-over from other donors' samples. The CDR3 loop reads CASSRDRGPNQPQHF. The CDR3 DNA sequence: TGTGCCAGCAGCCGCGACAGGGGTCCAAATCAGCCCCAGCATTTT.